This T cell receptor (beta chain) was recovered during a study of beta chain features in type 1 diabetes. Purity (above 95%) was reached by all sorted populations. This CDR3 has 14 residues. Per the germline V gene, CDR1 is SEHNR and CDR2 is FQNEAQ (reference sequence). Overall study results and limits: Among type 1 diabetes patients, VDJ junctions had fewer insertions and more deletions.

For this clone: Its antigen is unidentified. The junction departs from germline at one end; a sequencing error may be responsible.

The whole isolated RNA underwent reverse transcription, so sequencing captured expressed TCRB transcripts. The read count averaged around 4 million across naive, central memory and regulatory T cell samples. Generated by immunoSEQ multiplex PCR, the TCRdb table keeps only in-frame clones and is missing some. The sample records fewer than 900,000 clones, 17% being singletons. V gene TRBV7-9 combines with J gene TRBJ2-7; maybe TRBD1 (6 bases). The sequenced sample consisted of naive CD4+ T cells from blood. This sequence originates from a woman between 18 and 30 years old in good health. In DNA form, the CDR3 reads TGTGCCAGCAGCTTAGTTGGGGACATGAGGCCGGTGGACTTC. Translation: CASSLVGDMRPVDF.